The sample holds many counts of the clone carrying this TCR beta chain. The source of the sample is a study of low-dose radiotherapy and immunotherapy resistance in tumors. Study as a whole: Every two weeks, the protocol called for intravenous cyclophosphamide at 200 mg/m2. It was given one day before each radiation and immunotherapy administration.

Germline-derived CDR1 and CDR2 are SGHVS and FNYEAQ. The CDR3 loop spans 13 amino acids. V was shortened by 10 bases and J by 1 base, with 12 bases between the two germline ends. TRAV and TRBV primers primed cDNA for both TCRalpha and TCRbeta. Using a constant-region primer together with a V-primer adapter, TCRs were subjected to around 22 PCR cycles of amplification. TCRdb reanalysed the reads using MiXCR and keeps one entry per CDR3 protein. This table has some 60,000 distinct CDR3 sequences, about 26% appearing once. Time point denoted: before trial treatment. This sequence was found in a male donor with rectosigmoid adenocarcinoma. Sequences were derived from PBMCs, sampled before treatment. This chain joins TRBV7-6 and TRBJ2-3, with D tentatively TRBD1 (5 bases). DNA for the CDR3: TGTGCCACCTCAGGGCCGGGCACAGATACGCAGTATTTT. As protein: CATSGPGTDTQYF.